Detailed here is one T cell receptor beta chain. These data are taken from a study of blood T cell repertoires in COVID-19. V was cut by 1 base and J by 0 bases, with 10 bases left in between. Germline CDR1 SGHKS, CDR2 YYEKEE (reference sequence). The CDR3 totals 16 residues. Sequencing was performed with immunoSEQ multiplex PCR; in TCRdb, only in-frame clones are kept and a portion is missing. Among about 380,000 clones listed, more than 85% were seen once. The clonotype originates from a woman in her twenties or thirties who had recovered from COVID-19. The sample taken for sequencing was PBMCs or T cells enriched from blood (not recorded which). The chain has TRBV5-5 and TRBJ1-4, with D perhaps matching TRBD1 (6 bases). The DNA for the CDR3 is TGTGCCAGCAGCTTGAACAGGGCAGCAACTAATGAAAAACTGTTTTTT. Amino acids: CASSLNRAATNEKLFF.